This is a list of T cell receptor beta chains from one sample in a study of cytomegalovirus exposure and HLA in healthy donors. Measured with immunoSEQ multiplex PCR; TCRdb has only the in-frame clones, and not every one. The sample shows about 98,000 clones, about 81% of them seen only once. Sample: PBMCs. The receptors here all came from a man aged 35 to 55 in good health and CMV-seronegative. The CDR3 runs from the conserved cysteine through the conserved F or W. A D gene is named only where the DNA matches it firmly. Clone size is stated in some rows and not others, as once, few, many or a class when expanded.

d_call,j_call,v_call,clone_size,cdr3_aa,cdr3_nt
TRBD1,TRBJ2-2,TRBV7-9,once,CASSPRVGTGNTGELFF,TGTGCCAGCAGCCCCCGTGTTGGGACAGGGAACACCGGGGAGCTGTTTTTT
-,TRBJ1-1,TRBV5-1,-,CASSFADRMNTEAFF,TGCGCCAGCAGCTTCGCTGACAGGATGAACACTGAAGCTTTCTTT
-,TRBJ1-5,TRBV19,-,CASRRTDSNQPQHF,TGTGCCAGTAGGCGGACAGATAGCAATCAGCCCCAGCATTTT
-,TRBJ2-3,TRBV4-3,-,CASSRDGYTDTQYF,TGCGCCAGCAGCCGTGACGGGTACACAGATACGCAGTATTTT
-,TRBJ2-1,TRBV5-1,-,CASSNSRDIYNEQFF,TGCGCCAGCAGCAATTCCCGGGACATATACAATGAGCAGTTCTTC
-,TRBJ1-3,TRBV7-2,-,CASNRLTGVSGNTIYF,TGTGCCAGCAACCGATTGACGGGGGTCTCTGGAAACACCATATATTTT
TRBD1,TRBJ2-7,TRBV4-1,-,CASSHGTVYEQYF,TGCGCCAGCAGCCACGGGACAGTCTACGAGCAGTACTTC
TRBD2,TRBJ2-7,TRBV29-1,few,CSVAGGSSYEQYF,TGCAGCGTAGCGGGGGGAAGCTCCTACGAGCAGTACTTC
-,TRBJ1-1,TRBV19,-,CASSTRWPMNTEAFF,TGTGCCAGTAGTACCCGATGGCCCATGAACACTGAAGCTTTCTTT
-,TRBJ2-3,TRBV9,-,CASSVSGSSDTQYF,TGTGCCAGCAGCGTAAGCGGGTCCTCAGATACGCAGTATTTT
-,TRBJ2-2,TRBV9,-,CASSAQGHRSISNTGELFF,TGTGCCAGCAGCGCGCAGGGCCACCGATCAATTTCGAACACCGGGGAGCTGTTTTTT
-,TRBJ2-2,TRBV28,-,CASSFPTIGELFF,TGTGCCAGCAGTTTCCCAACAATTGGGGAGCTGTTTTTT
TRBD1,TRBJ1-1,TRBV10-3,-,CAIKETGQGSGTEAFF,TGTGCCATCAAAGAAACGGGACAGGGGTCGGGGACTGAAGCTTTCTTT
-,TRBJ2-7,TRBV12-5,-,CASGLVGGASYEQYF,TGTGCTAGTGGTTTGGTAGGGGGAGCGAGCTACGAGCAGTACTTC
-,TRBJ1-1,TRBV27,-,CASSLSGSAGAVAFF,TGTGCCAGCAGTTTATCCGGTTCGGCGGGGGCAGTAGCTTTCTTT
TRBD2,TRBJ2-7,TRBV13,few,CASSLMLAGAYEQYF,TGTGCCAGCAGCTTAATGTTAGCGGGGGCCTACGAGCAGTACTTC
TRBD1,TRBJ2-1,TRBV5-1,-,CASSFGQGMNNEQFF,TGCGCCAGCAGCTTCGGACAGGGGATGAACAATGAGCAGTTCTTC
TRBD1,TRBJ2-5,TRBV28,-,CASNNDRAREQYF,TGTGCCAGCAACAACGACAGGGCTAGGGAGCAGTACTTC
TRBD1,TRBJ1-5,TRBV6-1,-,CASSRRGSGQPQHF,TGTGCCAGCAGTCGCAGGGGGTCCGGCCAGCCCCAGCATTTT
TRBD2,TRBJ2-5,TRBV9,-,CASSVGTTQETQYF,TGTGCCAGCAGCGTTGGGACTACCCAAGAGACCCAGTACTTC
-,TRBJ1-4,TRBV18,-,CASSPPRAAAKLFF,TGTGCCAGCTCACCCCCCAGGGCGGCTGCAAAACTGTTTTTT
TRBD1,TRBJ1-6,TRBV5-6,-,CASSVRDRWDSPLHF,TGTGCCAGCAGCGTCCGGGACAGGTGGGATTCACCCCTCCACTTT
TRBD1,TRBJ1-4,TRBV7-9,-,CASSKPGQGEEKLFF,TGTGCCAGCAGCAAACCGGGACAGGGGGAAGAAAAACTGTTTTTT
-,TRBJ1-1,TRBV11-2,few,CASSWAGRSLMNTEAFF,TGTGCCAGCAGCTGGGCAGGGAGGTCCTTGATGAACACTGAAGCTTTCTTT
-,TRBJ1-5,TRBV10-3,-,CAISERDQPQHF,TGTGCCATCAGTGAGCGTGATCAGCCCCAGCATTTT
TRBD2,TRBJ2-7,TRBV2,few,CASSGRLAGGSEQYF,TGTGCCAGCAGTGGGAGGCTAGCGGGGGGGAGTGAGCAGTACTTC
-,TRBJ2-2,TRBV7-6,-,CASSLPQGKVGELFF,TGTGCCAGCAGCTTACCCCAGGGGAAAGTGGGGGAGCTGTTTTTT
TRBD2,TRBJ2-3,TRBV18,-,CASSPSAGSTDTQYF,TGTGCCAGCTCACCATCAGCGGGGAGCACAGATACGCAGTATTTT
TRBD1,TRBJ1-5,TRBV27,-,CASRPGTGNQPQHF,TGTGCCAGCAGACCCGGGACAGGTAATCAGCCCCAGCATTTT
-,TRBJ1-2,TRBV5-4,-,CASSPDGQSYGYTF,TGTGCCAGCAGCCCCGACGGACAGTCCTATGGCTACACCTTC
TRBD1,TRBJ2-2,TRBV19,few,CASSINGQGASNTGELFF,TGTGCCAGTAGTATAAACGGACAGGGGGCTTCGAACACCGGGGAGCTGTTTTTT
TRBD1,TRBJ1-3,TRBV18,few,CASSVNTGDGNTIYF,TGTGCCAGCTCCGTAAATACAGGGGACGGAAACACCATATATTTT
-,TRBJ1-2,TRBV29-1,once,CSVVEGYTF,TGCAGCGTTGTGGAGGGCTACACCTTC
TRBD1,TRBJ1-6,TRBV5-1,-,CASSWGQGHYNSPLHF,TGCGCCAGCAGCTGGGGACAGGGACACTATAATTCACCCCTCCACTTT
TRBD2,TRBJ2-2,TRBV30,-,CAWSVYAGGPGTGELFF,TGTGCCTGGAGTGTATATGCGGGGGGGCCGGGCACCGGGGAGCTGTTTTTT
-,TRBJ1-4,TRBV11-1,-,CASSPGGKGPTNEKLFF,TGTGCCAGCAGCCCGGGGGGAAAGGGTCCGACGAATGAAAAACTGTTTTTT
TRBD1,TRBJ2-5,TRBV5-4,-,CASSLGQGHYQETQYF,TGTGCCAGCAGCCTAGGACAGGGTCATTACCAAGAGACCCAGTACTTC
-,TRBJ1-3,TRBV25-1,-,CASRQVSGNTIYF,TGTGCCAGCAGACAGGTTTCTGGAAACACCATATATTTT
TRBD1,TRBJ1-6,TRBV6-1,-,CASHAWDRGESPLHF,TGTGCCAGCCACGCCTGGGACAGGGGAGAATCACCCCTCCACTTT
TRBD1,TRBJ2-7,TRBV10-2,-,CASSEPGGEQYF,TGCGCCAGCAGTGAGCCAGGGGGCGAGCAGTACTTC
-,TRBJ2-4,TRBV5-8,-,CASSSQGAKNIQYF,TGTGCCAGCAGCTCGCAGGGGGCCAAAAACATTCAGTACTTC
TRBD1,TRBJ1-1,TRBV19,once,CASSIEAGGIAFF,TGTGCCAGTAGTATTGAGGCAGGGGGGATAGCTTTCTTT